This paragraph reports one T cell receptor (beta chain). The target antigen is unknown. Regarding time point: week 47, end of study. Doses comprised 300 ug of mutant IDH1 20-mer peptide each, plus topical imiquimod. This sample stems from a study of a mutant IDH1 vaccine in newly diagnosed glioma. The wider study: Previous care, which was radiotherapy, temozolomide, or both, most often involved both.

Only in-frame clones appear in the TCRdb table, and some are missing; sequencing was by immunoSEQ multiplex PCR. The sample includes around 100,000 clones, roughly 91% of them seen just once. The germline V gene encodes CDR1 LNHDA and CDR2 SQIVND (reference sequence). The CDR3 has 16 residues. Trimming removed 5 bases from V and 6 bases from J, with 17 bases in between. V usage is TRBV19 and J usage is TRBJ1-6; D is unclear. This TCR was sampled from a woman aged 45-65 years with glioma. The specimen was PBMCs, collected from a glioma patient whose treatment included an IDH1 peptide vaccine. In nucleotides, the CDR3 is TGTGCCAGTAGTCCGGGAATCCGGGCTCTTAATTCACCCCTCCACTTT. Translating gives CASSPGIRALNSPLHF.